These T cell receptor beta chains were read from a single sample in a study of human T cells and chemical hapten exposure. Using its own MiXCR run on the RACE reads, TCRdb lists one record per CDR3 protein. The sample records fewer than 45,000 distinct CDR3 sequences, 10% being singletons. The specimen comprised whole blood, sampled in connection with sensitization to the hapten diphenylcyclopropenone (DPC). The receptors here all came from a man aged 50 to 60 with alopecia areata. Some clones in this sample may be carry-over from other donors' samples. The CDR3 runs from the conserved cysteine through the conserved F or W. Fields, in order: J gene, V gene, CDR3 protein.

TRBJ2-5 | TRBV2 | CASSASSVEETQYF
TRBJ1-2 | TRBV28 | CASSPGTRNDYGYTF
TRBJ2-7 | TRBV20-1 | CSARANYEQYF
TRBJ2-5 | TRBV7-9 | CASSLGGQETQYF
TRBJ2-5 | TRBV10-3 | CAISESWQEKETQYF
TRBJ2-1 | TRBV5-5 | CASSHRGLYNEQFF
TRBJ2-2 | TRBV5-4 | CASTPGSRENTGELFF
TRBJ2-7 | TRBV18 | CASSPPGTSVLYEQYF
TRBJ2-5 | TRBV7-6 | CASSSTTRGQGGGETQYF
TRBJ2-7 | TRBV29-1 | CSVAGTFSYEQYF
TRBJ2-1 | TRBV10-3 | CAISDLGNEQFF
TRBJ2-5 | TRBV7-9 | CASSLAAAETQYF
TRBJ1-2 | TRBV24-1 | CATSDLDRGYTF
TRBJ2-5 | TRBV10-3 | CAISGGGNQETQYF
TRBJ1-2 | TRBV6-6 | CASSSAGTANGYTF
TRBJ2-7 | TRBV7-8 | CASSLTEVSYEQYF
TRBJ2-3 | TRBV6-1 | CASSTGDKDTQYF
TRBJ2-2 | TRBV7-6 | CASSLDLGRGELFF
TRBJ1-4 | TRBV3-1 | CASSRQNEKLFF
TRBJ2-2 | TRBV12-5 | CASGLVLERQGTGELFF
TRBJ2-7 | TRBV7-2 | CASSLSRSSYEQYF
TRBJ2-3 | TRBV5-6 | CASSLLGDVGGTQYF
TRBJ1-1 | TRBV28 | CASKLGQGVREAFF